This T cell receptor (beta chain) was obtained from a study of shared clonotypes between healthy human individuals. Assay: immunoSEQ multiplex PCR; the TCRdb copy retains only in-frame clones and omits some. The data contain over a million clones, more than 75% of them singletons. Germline V lookup: CDR1 SGDLS, CDR2 YYNGEE. V lost 0 bases and J 7 bases, leaving 14 bases between the germline ends. The length of the CDR3 is 15 residues. The specimen sequenced was memory CD4+ T cells from PBMCs. Specified subset: CD45RA-negative fraction. This TCR derives from a man aged 18 to 30 in good health. Some clones in this sample may be carry-over from other donors' samples. The chain combines TRBV9 with TRBJ1-5; the D gene is possibly TRBD1 (5 bases). The DNA of the CDR3 is TGTGCCAGCAGCGTAGGGAGGGGATCTTGGCAGCCCCAGCATTTT. This gives the protein CASSVGRGSWQPQHF.